What follows describes a single T cell receptor beta chain. These data belong to a study of blood T cell repertoires in COVID-19. Study information: T cells, B-cell-depleted T cells, or PBMCs provided the cDNA or gDNA that served as material.

This table comes from immunoSEQ multiplex PCR, and its TCRdb copy is limited to in-frame clones, with some not included. The sample lists some 180,000 clones; more than 80% were seen once. Followed longitudinally, the Seattle patients had been enrolled during active infection. The CDR3 extends over 15 amino acids. Germline lookup yields CDR1 DFQATT and CDR2 SNEGSKA (reference sequence). Trimming cost V 3 bases and J 3 bases; bases outside gene matches: 7. This chain uses TRBV20-1 with TRBJ1-1; 10 bases align to TRBD1. The TCR was taken from a woman aged 40-49 years with COVID-19, enrolled during active disease. Specimen: peripheral blood. CDR3 coding DNA: TGCAGTGCTAGTGACAGGGGGCGTTGGGACACTGAAGCTTTCTTT. This sequence encodes CSASDRGRWDTEAFF.